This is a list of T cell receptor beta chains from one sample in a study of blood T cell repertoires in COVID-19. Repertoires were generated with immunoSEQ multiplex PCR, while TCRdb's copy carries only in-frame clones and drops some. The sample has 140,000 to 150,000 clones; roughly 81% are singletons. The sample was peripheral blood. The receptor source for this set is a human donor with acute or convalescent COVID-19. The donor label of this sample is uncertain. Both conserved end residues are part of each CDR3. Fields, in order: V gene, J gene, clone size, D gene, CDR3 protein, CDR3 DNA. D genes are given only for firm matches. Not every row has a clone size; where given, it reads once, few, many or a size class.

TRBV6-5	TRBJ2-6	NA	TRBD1	CASLDRGRANVLTF	TGTGCCAGCCTCGACAGGGGAAGGGCCAACGTCCTGACTTTC
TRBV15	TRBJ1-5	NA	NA	CATSRSNQPQHF	TGTGCCACCAGCCGGAGCAATCAGCCCCAGCATTTT
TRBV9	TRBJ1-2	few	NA	CASSVAGVLGYTF	TGTGCCAGCAGCGTAGCGGGGGTTCTCGGCTACACCTTC
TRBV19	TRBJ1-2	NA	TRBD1	CAITDRPYGYTF	TGTGCCATTACGGACAGGCCTTATGGCTACACCTTC
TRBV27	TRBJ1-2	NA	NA	CASGRESYGYTF	TGTGCCAGCGGTAGGGAGAGCTATGGCTACACCTTC
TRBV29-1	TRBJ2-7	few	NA	CSVDGGSEYEQYF	TGCAGCGTTGATGGTGGGAGCGAGTACGAGCAGTACTTC
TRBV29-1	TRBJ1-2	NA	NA	CSVEGGFGPPRGYTF	TGCAGCGTTGAGGGAGGGTTTGGACCCCCGAGGGGCTACACCTTC
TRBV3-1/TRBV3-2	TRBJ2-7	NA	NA	CASSRGGLEQYF	TGTGCCAGCAGCCGGGGGGGGCTCGAGCAGTACTTC
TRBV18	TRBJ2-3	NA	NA	CASSPVGTDTQYF	TGTGCCAGCTCCCCTGTCGGTACAGATACGCAGTATTTT
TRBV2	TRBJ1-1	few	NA	CASSLMGGDEAFF	TGTGCCAGCAGTCTTATGGGGGGGGATGAAGCTTTCTTT
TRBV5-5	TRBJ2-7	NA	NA	CASSSSSEQYF	TGTGCCAGCAGCTCGTCTAGCGAGCAGTACTTC
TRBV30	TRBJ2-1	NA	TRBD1	CAWSWGQRNEQFF	TGTGCCTGGAGCTGGGGACAGAGAAATGAGCAGTTCTTC
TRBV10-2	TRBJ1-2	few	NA	CASTSGDYGYTF	TGCGCCAGCACCTCAGGGGACTATGGCTACACCTTC
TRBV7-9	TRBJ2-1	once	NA	CASSIQGSGINEQFF	TGTGCCAGCAGCATTCAGGGGTCGGGGATCAATGAGCAGTTCTTC
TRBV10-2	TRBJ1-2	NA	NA	CASSESKRATGYGYTF	TGCGCCAGCAGTGAGTCGAAGAGGGCGACCGGCTATGGCTACACCTTC
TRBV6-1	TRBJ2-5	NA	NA	CASSEATGQETQYF	TGTGCCAGCAGTGAAGCGACAGGACAAGAGACCCAGTACTTC